The 24 T cell receptor beta chains in this list originate from one sample, sequenced in a study of T cell responses to AZD1222 COVID-19 vaccine. Assay: immunoSEQ multiplex PCR; the TCRdb copy retains only in-frame clones and omits some. The sample has under 200,000 clones; over 75% are singletons. The sample in question was peripheral blood, obtained 28 days after the second AZD1222 dose. All receptors derive from an adult who received the AZD1222 COVID-19 vaccine.

The V gene is TRBV10-2, the J gene TRBJ1-6; TRBD1 matches at 7 bases. The CDR3 is made up of 17 amino acids. Per germline, CDR1 WSHSY and CDR2 SAAADI. The junction had 19 bases not matched to a gene; V was cut back by 10 bases and J by 7 bases. CDR3 nucleotides: TGCGCCACGACCCGGGACAGCGGCTTTACCTCGAATTCACCCCTCCACTTT. It yields the protein CATTRDSGFTSNSPLHF.

The chain joins TRBV2 to TRBJ1-4; 10 bases match TRBD1. The germline gives CDR1 SNHLY, CDR2 FYNNEI. The V segment lost 2 bases and the J segment 7 bases; nucleotides outside the gene matches: 1. The CDR3 totals 14 residues. CDR3 protein: CASSERTGGEKLFF. CDR3 coding DNA: TGTGCCAGCAGTGAACGGACAGGGGGTGAAAAACTGTTTTTT.

The chain carries TRBV12-5 and TRBJ1-4; TRBD1 matches 7 bases. Trimming cost V 5 bases and J 3 bases; bases outside gene matches: 6. Germline V CDR1 and CDR2: LGHNT, FRNRAP. The CDR3 sequence is 15 residues long. The CDR3 protein is CASGQGVRSNEKLFF. The DNA for the CDR3 is TGTGCTAGTGGTCAGGGGGTCAGGTCTAATGAAAAACTGTTTTTT.

V usage is TRBV5-1 and J usage is TRBJ1-2; TRBD1 might be the D (5 bases). Germline loops: CDR1 SGHRS, CDR2 YFSETQ. V was cut by 3 bases and J by 1 base, with 7 bases left in between. The CDR3 runs to 13 residues. This chain's CDR3 is CASSWTINYGYTF. The CDR3 region has the DNA TGCGCCAGCAGCTGGACAATTAACTATGGCTACACCTTC.

V usage is TRBV6-5 and J usage is TRBJ1-3; D is possibly TRBD1 (6 bases). Germline V lookup: CDR1 MNHEY, CDR2 SVGAGI. The CDR3 is 15 residues long. The ends were cut back, 10 bases at V and 6 bases at J, with 22 bases in the middle. CDR3 DNA: TGTGCCACCGAGTGGGGGAACAGGGAAGCAAACACCATATATTTT. It yields the protein CATEWGNREANTIYF.

J is TRBJ1-2 and V is TRBV18; TRBD1 might be the D (5 bases). The CDR3 spans 15 residues. Trimming took 4 bases from V and 2 from J, leaving 14 bases between them. The germline V gene has CDR1 KGHSH and CDR2 LQKENI. CDR3 sequence (DNA): TGTGCCAGCTCACGGTGGAGGCGGGACAACTATGGCTACACCTTC. Translating gives CASSRWRRDNYGYTF.

V gene TRBV3-1 (or the pseudogene TRBV3-2) combines with J gene TRBJ1-4, with D unclear. Germline loops: CDR1 LGHDT, CDR2 YNNKEL (reference sequence). V lost 6 bases to trimming and J lost 5 bases, with 10 bases between them. This CDR3 is 13 amino acids long. The CDR3 protein is CASSRRENEKLFF. In nucleotides, the CDR3 is TGTGCCAGCAGTCGACGAGAAAATGAAAAACTGTTTTTT.

The chain recombines TRBV5-6 with TRBJ1-1; D is unclear. V lost 2 bases and J 8 bases, leaving 7 bases between the germline ends. This CDR3 has 11 residues. Germline-derived CDR1 and CDR2 are SGHDT and YYEEEE. CDR3 loop: CASSLGGEAFF. CDR3 DNA sequence: TGTGCCAGCAGCTTAGGAGGGGAAGCTTTCTTT. Complete variable domain (other parts from reference TRBV5-6 and TRBJ1-1): DAGVTQSPTHLIKTRGQQVTLRCSPKSGHDTVSWYQQALGQGPQFIFQYYEEEERQRGNFPDRFSGHQFPNYSSELNVNALLLGDSALYLCASSLGGEAFFGQGTRLTVV.

CDR3 residues: CASSRQTGTSGRSYEQYF. The CDR3 nucleotides are TGTGCCAGCAGCCGACAGACCGGGACTAGCGGCAGGTCCTACGAGCAGTACTTC. This chain connects TRBV4-2 to TRBJ2-7; 11 nucleotides line up with TRBD2. The CDR3 sequence is 18 residues long. Germline CDR1 LGHNA, CDR2 YNFKEQ. V lost 4 bases to trimming and J lost 1 base; unmatched junction nucleotides: 12.

This clone is a singleton in its sample. J is TRBJ1-5 and V is TRBV7-8, with D maybe TRBD1 (6 bases). This CDR3 has 13 amino acids. V gave up 8 bases and J gave up 4 bases, with 12 bases separating them. Germline CDR1 SGHVS, CDR2 FQNEAQ. This chain's CDR3 is CASGTGLNQPQHF. The CDR3 nucleotides are TGTGCCAGCGGAACAGGGTTAAATCAGCCCCAGCATTTT.

The gene calls are TRBV11-2 and TRBJ2-7, with a possible D match to TRBD2 (6 bases). The CDR3 runs 16 residues. Trimming removed 5 bases from V and 2 bases from J, with 19 bases in between. Germline assignment: CDR1 SGHAT and CDR2 FQNNGV. The CDR3 region is CASSPPGVGRAYEQYF. The CDR3 DNA follows: TGTGCCAGCAGCCCCCCGGGGGTTGGGCGAGCCTACGAGCAGTACTTC.

J is TRBJ2-1 and V is TRBV5-1, with D unresolved. CDR1 and CDR2 from the germline V gene are SGHRS and YFSETQ. This CDR3 region has 12 residues. V dropped 4 bases and J dropped 5 bases, with 7 bases sitting between them. CDR3: CASSPVNNEQFF. The DNA for the CDR3 is TGCGCCAGCAGCCCCGTTAACAATGAGCAGTTCTTC.

This sequence joins TRBV6-2 or TRBV6-3 and TRBJ1-5, with D tentatively TRBD1 (5 bases). Germline assignment: CDR1 MNHEY and CDR2 SVGEGT. The V end was cut by 5 bases, the J end by 7 bases, with 21 bases between. The CDR3 spans 16 residues. The CDR3, as DNA: TGTGCCAGCAGTAACCGACGAGAAGGATGGGGGCAGCCCCAGCATTTT. This codes for CASSNRREGWGQPQHF.

The chain uses TRBV7-2 and TRBJ1-2, with D hard to call. V lost 3 bases and J lost 8, with 13 bases in between. The CDR3 covers 13 residues. Germline assignment: CDR1 SGHTA and CDR2 FQGNSA. CDR3 region: CASSLLGSGGYTF. CDR3 DNA: TGTGCCAGCAGCTTGCTCGGGTCGGGCGGCTACACCTTC.

V gene TRBV4-1 combines with J gene TRBJ1-2, with D uncertain. Trimming took 1 base from V and 4 from J, leaving 16 bases between them. This CDR3 has 16 amino acids. Germline V CDR1 and CDR2: MGHRA, YSYEKL. The DNA of the CDR3 is TGCGCCAGCAGCCAAGGGGGAAAGGATCTTGGCTATGGCTACACCTTC. Its protein product is CASSQGGKDLGYGYTF.

The chain has TRBV12-5 and TRBJ2-1; TRBD1 or TRBD2 may be the D gene (5 bases each). The germline V gene has CDR1 LGHNT and CDR2 FRNRAP. V was trimmed by 1 base and J by 7 bases, leaving 11 bases between them. The CDR3 loop spans 14 amino acids. CDR3 bases: TGTGCTAGTGGTTTGGGGTCTGAGGGGAATGAGCAGTTCTTC. Translation: CASGLGSEGNEQFF.

This chain connects TRBV13 to TRBJ1-1, with a possible D match to TRBD1 (6 bases). Germline V lookup: CDR1 PRHDT, CDR2 FYEKMQ (reference sequence). Deletions cut 5 bases from V and 6 bases from J, with 16 bases between. This CDR3 is 14 amino acids long. DNA for the CDR3: TGTGCCAGCAGCCCTTGGCGGGGGGCCGCTGAAGCTTTCTTT. Encoded protein: CASSPWRGAAEAFF. The whole variable domain, filled in from reference TRBV13 and TRBJ1-1, reads AAGVIQSPRHLIKEKRETATLKCYPIPRHDTVYWYQQGPGQDPQFLISFYEKMQSDKGSIPDRFSAQQFSDYHSELNMSSLELGDSALYFCASSPWRGAAEAFFGQGTRLTVV.

This clone appeared a single time. The chain is built from TRBV9 and TRBJ2-7; tentatively, D is TRBD1 (6 bases). This CDR3 is built from 14 residues. Germline V gene data show CDR1 as SGDLS and CDR2 as YYNGEE. V was shortened by 0 bases and J by 6 bases, with 13 bases between the two germline ends. CDR3 sequence: CASSVGGTFSEQYF. For the CDR3, the DNA is TGTGCCAGCAGCGTAGGAGGGACATTCTCCGAGCAGTACTTC.

The J gene is TRBJ1-2, the V gene TRBV25-1, with 7 bases aligning to TRBD1. The ends lost 7 bases at V and 5 bases at J; junction bases unmatched: 4. CDR3 size: 12 residues. Germline CDR1 MGHDK, CDR2 SYGVNS. CDR3 sequence: CASTGQPYGYTF. The DNA for the CDR3 is TGTGCCAGCACGGGACAGCCGTATGGCTACACCTTC.

The rearrangement joins TRBV10-3 to TRBJ1-1; D possibly corresponds to TRBD1 (5 bases). CDR1 and CDR2 from the germline V gene are ENHRY and SYGVKD. The CDR3 is made up of 14 amino acids. V gave up 7 bases and J gave up 0 bases, with 12 bases separating them. CDR3 region: CAIKLEGMNTEAFF. The CDR3 DNA sequence: TGTGCCATCAAACTCGAGGGGATGAACACTGAAGCTTTCTTT.

The table lists this clone with a count of one. The genes are TRBV6-6 and TRBJ1-2, with no clear D. V was trimmed by 5 bases and J by 5 bases, leaving 9 bases between them. Germline V lookup: CDR1 MNHNY, CDR2 SVGAGI (reference sequence). The CDR3 sequence is 12 residues long. The CDR3 reads CASSPSLYGYTF. CDR3 nucleotide sequence: TGTGCCAGCAGTCCCTCCCTTTATGGCTACACCTTC.

Worth noting for this clone: An end of the junction differs from the germline gene, which may be a read error. V usage is TRBV7-7 and J usage is TRBJ1-3; D is perhaps TRBD1 (6 bases). Germline V gene lookup returns CDR1 SSHAT and CDR2 FNYEAQ (reference sequence). The CDR3 sequence is 15 residues long. CDR3 residues: CASSPGTNSGNTIYF. The CDR3 DNA reads as TGTGCTAGCAGCCCCGGGACAAACTCTGGAAACACCATATATTTT. Supplemented by reference TRBV7-7 and TRBJ1-3, the full variable domain reads GAGVSQSPRYKVTKRGQDVTLRCDPISSHATLYWYQQALGQGPEFLTYFNYEAQPDKSGLPSDRFSAERPEGSISTLTIQRTEQRDSAMYRCASSPGTNSGNTIYFGEGSWLTVV.

CDR3 coding DNA: TGTGCCAGCAGCCCTGGACAGCTTGAAGCTTTCTTT. This sequence encodes CASSPGQLEAFF. V gene TRBV6-2 or TRBV6-3 combines with J gene TRBJ1-1, with D possibly matching TRBD1 (6 bases). Trimming took off 6 bases at V and 7 bases at J, with 12 bases between the two ends. The CDR3 sequence is 12 residues long. CDR1 is MNHEY and CDR2 is SVGEGT in the germline V gene.

CDR3 sequence: CASSLALGLAGAGTDTQYF. The DNA for the CDR3 is TGTGCCAGCAGCTTAGCCCTAGGACTAGCGGGGGCAGGCACAGATACGCAGTATTTT. V and J are TRBV7-9 and TRBJ2-3; 13 nucleotides match TRBD2. V trimming: 0 bases; J trimming: 1 base; junction bases outside the gene matches: 7. The CDR3 loop spans 19 amino acids. The germline gives CDR1 SEHNR, CDR2 FQNEAQ (reference sequence).